The 29 T cell receptor beta chains listed next were all sequenced from one sample in a study of blood T cell repertoires in COVID-19. Profiled with immunoSEQ multiplex PCR; TCRdb holds only in-frame clones, not every one. The data show over 85,000 clones, around nine tenths seen once. The sample taken for sequencing was peripheral blood. The receptors were sampled from a woman between 50 and 59 years old with acute or convalescent COVID-19.

The CDR3 region is CASSRETGAGANVLTF. CDR3 DNA sequence: TGTGCCAGCAGCCGAGAAACAGGGGCTGGGGCCAACGTCCTGACTTTC. This chain connects TRBV3-1 (or the pseudogene TRBV3-2) to TRBJ2-6; TRBD1 matches 7 bases. CDR1 is LGHDT, CDR2 YNNKEL, per germline (reference sequence). The CDR3 totals 16 residues. V trimming: 4 bases; J trimming: 2 bases; junction bases outside the gene matches: 5.

The chain is built from TRBV18 and TRBJ2-7; 7 nucleotides line up with TRBD1. The ends lost 4 bases at V and 0 bases at J; junction bases unmatched: 3. CDR1 is KGHSH and CDR2 is LQKENI in the germline V gene. There are 14 residues in the CDR3. The CDR3 DNA reads as TGTGCCAGCTCACAGGGACAGTTCTCCTACGAGCAGTACTTC. Its translation is CASSQGQFSYEQYF.

The chain has TRBV6-4 and TRBJ2-1; D call uncertain. CDR1 and CDR2 (germline): MRHNA, SNTAGT. V was clipped by 0 bases and J by 12 bases, with 12 bases between them. CDR3 length equals 13 residues. CDR3 sequence (DNA): TGTGCCAGCAGTGACTCGAGTCACTCACGGCAGTTCTTC. The encoded protein is CASSDSSHSRQFF.

For this clone: The same CDR3 also results from other DNA sequences found in this sample. The chain carries TRBV18 and TRBJ2-3; TRBD1 aligns across 9 bases. The CDR3 spans 15 residues. V shed 3 bases, J shed 1 base, and the junction held 2 bases outside the gene matches. Germline V CDR1 and CDR2: KGHSH, LQKENI. CDR3 coding DNA: TGTGCCAGCTCACCGAGGACAGGGGGCACAGATACGCAGTATTTT. Its translation is CASSPRTGGTDTQYF. Full variable domain (rest looked up from reference TRBV18 and TRBJ2-3): NAGVMQNPRHLVRRRGQEARLRCSPMKGHSHVYWYRQLPEEGLKFMVYLQKENIIDESGMPKERFSAEFPKEGPSILRIQQVVRGDSAAYFCASSPRTGGTDTQYFGPGTRLTVL.

The chain joins TRBV24-1 to TRBJ1-5, with 10 positions matching TRBD1. This CDR3 is 16 amino acids long. The ends lost 3 bases at V and 2 bases at J; junction bases unmatched: 3. CDR1 is KGHDR and CDR2 is SFDVKD in the germline V gene. The DNA of the CDR3 is TGTGCCACCAGTGATCGGACAGGGGGAGGCAATCAGCCCCAGCATTTT. It is translated as CATSDRTGGGNQPQHF.

The genes are TRBV7-9 and TRBJ2-1, with D maybe TRBD2 (7 bases). This CDR3 has 17 amino acids. Trimming shortened V by 3 bases and J by 0 bases, and 15 bases separated the two germline ends. Germline CDR1 is SEHNR and CDR2 is FQNEAQ (reference sequence). The chain's CDR3 is CASSLEWEGGSYNEQFF. The CDR3 nucleotides are TGTGCCAGCAGCTTGGAATGGGAGGGGGGCTCCTACAATGAGCAGTTCTTC.

This chain uses TRBV10-2 with TRBJ2-7, with 8 bases matching TRBD1. The V and J ends lost 0 bases and 4 bases, in that order; junction bases with no gene match: 2. The CDR3 has 14 residues. Germline values: CDR1 WSHSY, CDR2 SAAADI. As DNA, the CDR3 is TGCGCCAGCAGTGAGTCTGGACAGGGATACGAGCAGTACTTC. It specifies CASSESGQGYEQYF.

The chain recombines TRBV5-4 with TRBJ2-3; TRBD2 matches 8 bases. The CDR3 runs to 15 residues. Losses at the gene ends were 3 bases for V and 5 bases for J; bases not matched to a gene: 8. Germline V gene lookup returns CDR1 SGHNT and CDR2 YYREEE (reference sequence). CDR3 nucleotides: TGTGCCAGCAGCTCCGCAGGCGGGAGGATAGATACGCAGTATTTT. Translation gives CASSSAGGRIDTQYF.

The rearrangement uses TRBV19 and TRBJ1-5; D is undetermined. CDR1 and CDR2 from the germline V gene are LNHDA and SQIVND (reference sequence). V gave up 4 bases and J gave up 5 bases, with 9 bases separating them. The CDR3 loop spans 13 amino acids. The CDR3: CASSRRQDQPQHF. CDR3 coding DNA: TGTGCCAGTAGTAGGAGGCAGGATCAGCCCCAGCATTTT.

The chain combines TRBV2 with TRBJ2-5; a weak D match, TRBD2 (6 bases). The CDR3 loop spans 15 amino acids. V lost 2 bases to trimming and J lost 5 bases, with 15 bases between them. Germline V gene sequence: CDR1 SNHLY, CDR2 FYNNEI. The CDR3 region is CASSERRVESETQYF. DNA of the CDR3: TGTGCCAGCAGTGAACGGAGGGTTGAGAGCGAGACCCAGTACTTC.

The genes are TRBV15 and TRBJ1-4, with a tentative D call TRBD1 (6 bases). The germline gives CDR1 LNHNV, CDR2 YYDKDF (reference sequence). V was clipped by 0 bases and J by 4 bases, with 12 bases between them. CDR3 length: 16 residues. The CDR3 DNA reads TGTGCCACCAGCAGAGAGAGGGGGACGCTTAATGAAAAACTGTTTTTT. Translation: CATSRERGTLNEKLFF.

This clone occurred a few times. V usage is TRBV12-3 or TRBV12-4 and J usage is TRBJ2-2; D ambiguous. With 6 bases removed from V and 2 bases from J, the gap between germline ends came to 7 bases. The CDR3 has 13 residues. CDR3 coding DNA: TGTGCCAGCAGCGCGACTAACACCGGGGAGCTGTTTTTT. It yields the protein CASSATNTGELFF.

The chain combines TRBV19 with TRBJ2-7; 9 bases are shared with TRBD1. The CDR3 length is 15 residues. Germline V gene sequence: CDR1 LNHDA, CDR2 SQIVND (reference sequence). V was pared by 8 bases and J by 2 bases, with 10 bases of the junction left unmatched. CDR3 region: CASRAPGTGTYEQYF. DNA of the CDR3: TGTGCCAGTCGGGCCCCCGGGACAGGGACCTACGAGCAGTACTTC. Drawing the rest from reference TRBV19 and TRBJ2-7, the complete variable domain is DGGITQSPKYLFRKEGQNVTLSCEQNLNHDAMYWYRQDPGQGLRLIYYSQIVNDFQKGDIAEGYSVSREKKESFPLTVTSAQKNPTAFYLCASRAPGTGTYEQYFGPGTRLTVT.

Concerning this clone itself: An end of the junction differs from the germline gene, which may be a read error. CDR3 in DNA: TGCGCCATCAGTGGAGGGACAGGGTTGGGCTATGGCTACACCTTC. Amino acids: CAISGGTGLGYGYTF. The J gene is TRBJ1-2, the V gene TRBV10-2; TRBD1 agrees at 9 bases. This CDR3 comprises 15 residues. CDR1 WSHSY and CDR2 SAAADI come from the germline V gene.

This chain uses TRBV6-5 with TRBJ2-5; D call uncertain. The ends were cut back, 2 bases at V and 2 bases at J, with 9 bases in the middle. This CDR3 contains 14 residues. The V gene's germline CDR1 is MNHEY and CDR2 SVGAGI. The CDR3 DNA sequence: TGTGCCAGCAGTTACGGAGCTTTTCAAGAGACCCAGTACTTC. Encoded protein: CASSYGAFQETQYF.

The chain couples TRBV28 to TRBJ1-6; D possibly corresponds to TRBD1 (5 bases). The germline V and J ends were trimmed by 7 bases and 0 bases, with 16 bases remaining between them. Germline V gene sequence: CDR1 MDHEN, CDR2 SYDVKM. This CDR3 comprises 17 residues. The CDR3: CASTWGGVSSYNSPLHF. The CDR3 DNA is TGTGCCAGCACCTGGGGGGGGGTGAGCTCCTATAATTCACCCCTCCACTTT.

This clone was detected once. V usage is TRBV27 and J usage is TRBJ2-5, with TRBD1 as a possible D gene (6 bases). The CDR3 totals 14 residues. Germline CDR1 reads MNHEY; CDR2 reads SMNVEV (reference sequence). The V gene lost 5 bases and the J gene lost 5 bases, with 15 bases spanning the gap. CDR3 DNA: TGTGCCAGCAGTCTTACAGGGTGGGTGGAGACCCAGTACTTC. Translating gives CASSLTGWVETQYF.

V is TRBV7-9 and J is TRBJ2-2, with 7 bases aligning to TRBD1. With 5 bases clipped from V and 6 bases from J, the junction kept 3 bases outside the gene matches. CDR1 is SEHNR, CDR2 FQNEAQ, per germline (reference sequence). The CDR3 is 13 amino acids. The CDR3 coding sequence is TGTGCCAGCAGCCTGACAGGGCCCGGGGAGCTGTTTTTT. Encoded protein: CASSLTGPGELFF.

This clone was counted once. The chain couples TRBV11-2 to TRBJ2-5, with 13 bases fitting TRBD2. With V trimmed by 3 bases and J by 5 bases, 9 bases remained unmatched. This CDR3 is built from 17 residues. The V gene's germline CDR1 is SGHAT and CDR2 FQNNGV. The CDR3 coding sequence is TGTGCCAGCAGCTTCCGTCGTGGACTAGCGGGAGACGAGACCCAGTACTTC. Encoded protein: CASSFRRGLAGDETQYF.

V and J are TRBV30 and TRBJ2-7, with a tentative D call TRBD1 (5 bases). Germline assignment: CDR1 GTSNPN and CDR2 SVGIG (reference sequence). The CDR3 covers 12 residues. Trimming pared 2 bases from V and 4 bases from J, leaving 9 bases between. Here the CDR3 reads CAWSRSGYEQYF. CDR3 sequence (DNA): TGTGCCTGGAGTCGTTCAGGGTACGAGCAGTACTTC.

CDR3 loop: CASSLQLSGAGNEKLFF. The CDR3 nucleotides read TGCGCCAGCAGCTTGCAGTTATCAGGGGCCGGTAATGAAAAACTGTTTTTT. This chain uses TRBV5-1 with TRBJ1-4; D is perhaps TRBD1 (6 bases). The germline V gene encodes CDR1 SGHRS and CDR2 YFSETQ. V lost 1 base, J lost 4 bases, and 17 bases lay in between. The CDR3 consists of 17 residues.

This sequence joins TRBV11-2 and TRBJ2-5; D is uncertain. This CDR3 spans 15 amino acids. V was cut by 0 bases and J by 1 base, with 9 bases left in between. Germline V CDR1 and CDR2: SGHAT, FQNNGV. CDR3 sequence (DNA): TGTGCCAGCAGCTTAGATTTACAGATCCAAGAGACCCAGTACTTC. Translated, it gives CASSLDLQIQETQYF. Full variable domain (remainder filled in from reference TRBV11-2 and TRBJ2-5): EAGVAQSPRYKIIEKRQSVAFWCNPISGHATLYWYQQILGQGPKLLIQFQNNGVVDDSQLPKDRFSAERLKGVDSTLKIQPAKLEDSAVYLCASSLDLQIQETQYFGPGTRLLVL.

The CDR3 here is CASSELSGTTSEQYF. CDR3 in DNA: TGCGCCAGCAGTGAACTATCCGGGACTACTAGCGAGCAGTACTTC. The chain couples TRBV10-1 to TRBJ2-7, with 7 bases fitting TRBD2. CDR1 is WNHNN, CDR2 SYGVQD, per germline (reference sequence). V lost 3 bases and J lost 6; bases outside the gene matches: 11. The CDR3 contains 15 residues.

This sequence joins TRBV11-2 and TRBJ2-7, with D unclear. The CDR3 is 14 amino acids. The V end lost 5 bases, the J end lost 2 bases, and 13 bases lay between the germline ends. The V gene's germline CDR1 is SGHAT and CDR2 FQNNGV. The CDR3 loop reads CASSTDWRTYEQYF. CDR3 DNA: TGTGCCAGCAGCACCGACTGGCGAACCTACGAGCAGTACTTC.

The chain combines TRBV6-5 with TRBJ1-2; 7 nucleotides align to TRBD1. Per germline, CDR1 MNHEY and CDR2 SVGAGI. The CDR3 is 13 amino acids. With V trimmed by 5 bases and J by 6 bases, 6 bases remained unmatched. The CDR3 protein is CASSPTGFNGYTF. In nucleotides, the CDR3 is TGTGCCAGCAGTCCGACAGGGTTCAATGGCTACACCTTC.

The gene calls are TRBV7-6 and TRBJ1-1, with 8 bases matching TRBD1. Germline V CDR1 and CDR2: SGHVS, FNYEAQ. V lost 1 base, J lost 9 bases, and 4 bases stayed unmatched. CDR3 length: 13 amino acids. The CDR3 reads CASSLGGRGQAFF. As DNA, the CDR3 is TGTGCCAGCAGCTTAGGAGGCAGGGGGCAAGCTTTCTTT.

This clone appeared a single time. The rearrangement joins TRBV19 to TRBJ2-7; 7 nucleotides align to TRBD2. V dropped 5 bases and J dropped 4; count of bases not matched to a gene: 11. Germline CDR1 is LNHDA and CDR2 is SQIVND (reference sequence). The CDR3 covers 15 residues. CDR3 DNA: TGTGCCAGTAGTCAGACCCAGCAGCGGGGATACGAGCAGTACTTC. It translates to CASSQTQQRGYEQYF.

V usage is TRBV6-2 or TRBV6-3 and J usage is TRBJ2-5; 9 bases map to TRBD2. Per germline, CDR1 MNHEY and CDR2 SVGEGT. After removal of 5 bases from V and 5 bases from J, the junction contained 9 bases not matched to a gene. This CDR3 is built from 15 residues. The CDR3 reads CASSPQGTSRETQYF. In DNA, the CDR3 is TGTGCCAGCAGTCCCCAGGGGACTAGCCGGGAGACCCAGTACTTC.

The J gene is TRBJ1-1, the V gene TRBV28; the match to TRBD1 covers 10 bases. Germline CDR1 and CDR2: MDHEN and SYDVKM. The CDR3 has 14 amino acids. The V gene end was trimmed by 0 bases and the J gene end by 5 bases; junction bases not matched to a gene: 0. The CDR3, as DNA: TGTGCCAGCAGTTTATGGGACAGGGGGACTGAAGCTTTCTTT. This codes for CASSLWDRGTEAFF.